The 26 T cell receptor beta chains in this list originate from one sample, sequenced in a study of cytomegalovirus exposure and HLA in healthy donors. TCRdb keeps only in-frame clones here, not all; method: immunoSEQ multiplex PCR. The sample yields 200,000 to 250,000 clones, 85% to 90% seen once. Input material: PBMCs. These receptors were collected from a woman under 30 in good health and CMV-seronegative.

V usage is TRBV28 and J usage is TRBJ2-7, with D perhaps matching TRBD2 (5 bases). This CDR3 region has 12 residues. V shed 6 bases and J shed 2 bases, with 8 bases lying between them. Germline values: CDR1 MDHEN, CDR2 SYDVKM. CDR3 in amino acids: CASSGKTYEQYF. DNA of the CDR3: TGTGCCAGCAGCGGGAAGACCTACGAGCAGTACTTC. Full variable domain (rest looked up from reference TRBV28 and TRBJ2-7): DVKVTQSSRYLVKRTGEKVFLECVQDMDHENMFWYRQDPGLGLRLIYFSYDVKMKEKGDIPEGYSVSREKKERFSLILESASTNQTSMYLCASSGKTYEQYFGPGTRLTVT.

The CDR3 spells CASSLLTSGRTGELFF. The DNA for the CDR3 is TGTGCCAGCAGCCTCCTGACTAGCGGCCGAACCGGGGAGCTGTTTTTT. This chain connects TRBV2 to TRBJ2-2; 9 nucleotides match TRBD2. This CDR3 has 16 residues. Germline values: CDR1 SNHLY, CDR2 FYNNEI. The J segment lost 5 bases and the V segment lost 6 bases, leaving 10 bases of the junction unmatched. The full variable domain, in which reference TRBV2 and TRBJ2-2 provide the parts outside the CDR3, is EPEVTQTPSHQVTQMGQEVILRCVPISNHLYFYWYRQILGQKVEFLVSFYNNEISEKSEIFDDQFSVERPDGSNFTLKIRSTKLEDSAMYFCASSLLTSGRTGELFFGEGSRLTVL.

This rearrangement joins TRBV13 to TRBJ2-7; 9 nucleotides line up with TRBD1. J lost 6 bases, V lost 5 bases, and 8 bases had no gene match. Germline lookup yields CDR1 PRHDT and CDR2 FYEKMQ (reference sequence). The CDR3 extends over 14 amino acids. CDR3 protein: CASSRQGGGREQYF. In DNA, the CDR3 is TGTGCCAGCAGCCGACAGGGGGGAGGACGCGAGCAGTACTTC.

The rearrangement links TRBV7-6 to TRBJ2-5; 10 bases are a match to TRBD2. Germline assignment: CDR1 SGHVS and CDR2 FNYEAQ. The J segment lost 5 bases and the V segment lost 5 bases, leaving 5 bases of the junction unmatched. The CDR3 spans 14 residues. CDR3 coding DNA: TGTGCCAGCAGCGCCCTAGCGGGAGAGGAGACCCAGTACTTC. Translation gives CASSALAGEETQYF. The complete variable domain, with remaining parts taken from reference TRBV7-6 and TRBJ2-5, reads GAGVSQSPRYKVTKRGQDVALRCDPISGHVSLYWYRQALGQGPEFLTYFNYEAQQDKSGLPNDRFSAERPEGSISTLTIQRTEQRDSAMYRCASSALAGEETQYFGPGTRLLVL.

The gene calls are TRBV27 and TRBJ1-2; 9 nucleotides agree with TRBD1. CDR1 MNHEY and CDR2 SMNVEV come from the germline V gene (reference sequence). J was trimmed by 2 bases and V by 4 bases; bases with no gene match: 8. This CDR3 region has 16 residues. Here the CDR3 reads CASSYLQGAVNYGYTF. The CDR3 DNA reads TGTGCCAGCAGTTATCTACAGGGGGCGGTGAACTATGGCTACACCTTC.

The CDR3 nucleotides are TGTGCCAGCAGCTTGCGCCGATCAGGGGCGCGGGAGACATACGAGCAGTACTTC. This translates into CASSLRRSGARETYEQYF. This sequence joins TRBV7-9 and TRBJ2-7; perhaps TRBD2 as D (7 bases). Trimming cost V 3 bases and J 4 bases, with 25 bases left between them. The germline V gene encodes CDR1 SEHNR and CDR2 FQNEAQ (reference sequence). The CDR3 spans 18 residues.

The chain combines TRBV7-2 with TRBJ1-2; 7 nucleotides line up with TRBD1. CDR1 SGHTA and CDR2 FQGNSA come from the germline V gene. The J segment lost 13 bases and the V segment lost 5 bases, leaving 13 bases of the junction unmatched. The CDR3 has 13 amino acids. CDR3 protein: CASSPAGQSTCTF. CDR3 bases: TGTGCCAGCAGCCCTGCGGGACAGAGTACGTGCACCTTC.

The chain combines TRBV7-9 with TRBJ1-4; D perhaps matches TRBD1 (6 bases). This CDR3 comprises 15 residues. Trimming took off 5 bases at V and 4 bases at J, with 14 bases between the two ends. CDR1 and CDR2 from the germline V gene are SEHNR and FQNEAQ (reference sequence). DNA for the CDR3: TGTGCCAGCAGCCGTCAGGGGCAAATTAATGAAAAACTGTTTTTT. Its protein is CASSRQGQINEKLFF.

This clone showed up just a few times. This CDR3 reads CASSYTPGEPYEQYF. The CDR3 bases are TGTGCCAGCAGTTACACACCGGGGGAACCCTACGAGCAGTACTTC. This chain joins TRBV6-5 and TRBJ2-7, with a possible D match to TRBD2 (6 bases). V was pared by 2 bases and J by 2 bases, with 13 bases between. The CDR3 covers 15 residues. Germline lookup yields CDR1 MNHEY and CDR2 SVGAGI.

The J gene is TRBJ1-5, the V gene TRBV4-1, with unresolved D. This CDR3 has 15 residues. CDR1 and CDR2 from the germline V gene are MGHRA and YSYEKL. V lost 1 base, J lost 6 bases, and 13 bases lay in between. The CDR3, as DNA: TGCGCCAGCAGCCAAGTGTGGGGAGAGGGTCAGCCCCAGCATTTT. Protein product: CASSQVWGEGQPQHF.

The chain couples TRBV6-1 to TRBJ1-4, with 9 positions matching TRBD1. Per germline, CDR1 MNHNS and CDR2 SASEGT. V was clipped by 3 bases and J by 12 bases; unmatched bases: 14. The CDR3 length is 16 residues. This CDR3 is CASSEPPGTGLGELFF. DNA for the CDR3: TGTGCCAGCAGTGAGCCACCCGGGACAGGGCTCGGGGAACTGTTTTTT.

The chain links TRBV5-4 to TRBJ2-1; 14 bases are a match to TRBD2. The CDR3 covers 16 residues. Germline V gene data show CDR1 as SGHNT and CDR2 as YYREEE (reference sequence). With V trimmed by 0 bases and J by 13 bases, 9 bases remained unmatched. CDR3 residues: CASSLARTSGRLSQFF. The CDR3 bases are TGTGCCAGCAGCTTGGCCCGGACTAGCGGGAGGCTCTCTCAGTTCTTC.

V and J are TRBV28 and TRBJ1-2; 8 positions match TRBD1. V gave up 5 bases and J gave up 8 bases; unmatched junction bases: 4. The CDR3 has 12 residues. Germline V lookup: CDR1 MDHEN, CDR2 SYDVKM. CDR3: CASSPYRGGYTF. The CDR3 DNA is TGTGCCAGCAGTCCTTACAGGGGGGGCTACACCTTC.

V is TRBV2 and J is TRBJ2-3; 9 bases are shared with TRBD2. The trim removed 1 base at V and 5 bases at J, leaving 4 bases unmatched. This CDR3 spans 15 amino acids. Germline CDR1 SNHLY, CDR2 FYNNEI. CDR3 sequence reads: CASSEGGTSLDTQYF. The CDR3 nucleotides are TGTGCCAGCAGTGAAGGAGGGACTAGCTTAGATACGCAGTATTTT. Complete variable domain (other parts from reference TRBV2 and TRBJ2-3): EPEVTQTPSHQVTQMGQEVILRCVPISNHLYFYWYRQILGQKVEFLVSFYNNEISEKSEIFDDQFSVERPDGSNFTLKIRSTKLEDSAMYFCASSEGGTSLDTQYFGPGTRLTVL.

V gene TRBV27 combines with J gene TRBJ2-1, with D perhaps TRBD2 (6 bases). This CDR3 region has 16 residues. V gave up 2 bases and J gave up 4 bases, with 15 bases separating them. Germline V gene lookup returns CDR1 MNHEY and CDR2 SMNVEV (reference sequence). The CDR3 spells CASSLRRESGYNEQFF. The DNA of the CDR3 is TGTGCCAGCAGTTTAAGACGGGAGTCGGGATACAATGAGCAGTTCTTC.

The chain's CDR3 is CAWSLRRQGNEAFF. CDR3 bases: TGTGCCTGGAGTTTGCGTCGGCAGGGAAATGAAGCTTTCTTT. The rearrangement uses TRBV30 and TRBJ1-1, with D perhaps TRBD1 (5 bases). The V end lost 2 bases, the J end lost 7 bases, and 17 bases lay between the germline ends. Germline assignment: CDR1 GTSNPN and CDR2 SVGIG (reference sequence). The length of the CDR3 is 14 residues.

The genes are TRBV30 and TRBJ2-6; TRBD2 is a possible D gene (6 bases). Germline V gene lookup returns CDR1 GTSNPN and CDR2 SVGIG (reference sequence). V gave up 8 bases and J gave up 4 bases, with 18 bases separating them. There are 15 residues in the CDR3. In DNA, the CDR3 is TGTGCCCGCCGGGGGATTATCGAGGGGGCCAACGTCCTGACTTTC. Translating gives CARRGIIEGANVLTF.

CDR3 amino acids: CASSHNADRGYEQYF. CDR3 sequence (DNA): TGCGCCAGCAGCCATAACGCAGACAGGGGCTACGAGCAGTACTTC. The V gene is TRBV4-1, the J gene TRBJ2-7; TRBD1 matches 8 bases. V lost 3 bases to trimming and J lost 3 bases; unmatched junction nucleotides: 7. The CDR3 consists of 15 residues. Germline CDR1 and CDR2: MGHRA and YSYEKL.

This rearrangement joins TRBV29-1 to TRBJ2-1; D not resolved. Trimming shortened V by 7 bases and J by 6 bases, and 13 bases separated the two germline ends. Germline V gene lookup returns CDR1 SQVTM and CDR2 ANQGSEA. This CDR3 has 12 residues. CDR3 protein: CSAAARPNEQFF. The CDR3 DNA sequence: TGCAGCGCCGCAGCTAGACCCAATGAGCAGTTCTTC.

This clone was counted a single time. This chain joins TRBV4-1 and TRBJ1-3; D remains unclear. Germline V gene lookup returns CDR1 MGHRA and CDR2 YSYEKL. There are 16 residues in the CDR3. Trimming pared 5 bases from V and 0 bases from J, leaving 14 bases between. CDR3 nucleotide sequence: TGCGCCAGCAGCAATCCAGGCAGCAGCTCTGGAAACACCATATATTTT. This sequence encodes CASSNPGSSSGNTIYF.

J is TRBJ2-5 and V is TRBV25-1; 7 nucleotides match TRBD2. Germline loops: CDR1 MGHDK, CDR2 SYGVNS. The CDR3 length is 15 residues. The V gene end was trimmed by 3 bases and the J gene end by 1 base; junction bases not matched to a gene: 5. CDR3 loop: CASSDFRTSQETQYF. DNA for the CDR3: TGTGCCAGCAGTGACTTCAGGACTAGCCAAGAGACCCAGTACTTC. Filled out from reference TRBV25-1 and TRBJ2-5, the complete variable domain reads EADIYQTPRYLVIGTGKKITLECSQTMGHDKMYWYQQDPGMELHLIHYSYGVNSTEKGDLSSESTVSRIRTEHFPLTLESARPSHTSQYLCASSDFRTSQETQYFGPGTRLLVL.

The chain joins TRBV6-1 to TRBJ2-5, with a weak D call TRBD1 (5 bases). This CDR3 contains 13 residues. In germline, CDR1 is MNHNS, CDR2 SASEGT. Trimming took 2 bases from V and 2 from J, leaving 6 bases between them. The DNA of the CDR3 is TGTGCCAGCAGTGAAAGACAGCAAGAGACCCAGTACTTC. Its translation is CASSERQQETQYF.

The chain has TRBV28 and TRBJ2-7, with D possibly TRBD2 on 5 matching bases. Trimming pared 8 bases from V and 2 bases from J, leaving 13 bases between. Germline CDR1 MDHEN, CDR2 SYDVKM. The length of the CDR3 is 13 residues. This CDR3 reads CASQSGVTYEQYF. Here the CDR3 DNA reads TGTGCCAGCCAATCCGGGGTCACCTACGAGCAGTACTTC. The full variable domain, completed using reference TRBV28 and TRBJ2-7, is DVKVTQSSRYLVKRTGEKVFLECVQDMDHENMFWYRQDPGLGLRLIYFSYDVKMKEKGDIPEGYSVSREKKERFSLILESASTNQTSMYLCASQSGVTYEQYFGPGTRLTVT.

The V gene is TRBV5-4, the J gene TRBJ2-3; 12 nucleotides line up with TRBD2. The CDR3 has 15 residues. V lost 4 bases, J lost 6 bases, and 6 bases stayed unmatched. In germline, CDR1 is SGHNT, CDR2 YYREEE (reference sequence). The CDR3 DNA follows: TGTGCCAGCAGCAGACTAGCGGGAGCGGGTGATACGCAGTATTTT. It is translated as CASSRLAGAGDTQYF. Full variable domain (rest looked up from reference TRBV5-4 and TRBJ2-3): ETGVTQSPTHLIKTRGQQVTLRCSSQSGHNTVSWYQQALGQGPQFIFQYYREEENGRGNFPPRFSGLQFPNYSSELNVNALELDDSALYLCASSRLAGAGDTQYFGPGTRLTVL.

The genes are TRBV2 and TRBJ2-1, with 7 bases fitting TRBD2. The V segment lost 6 bases and the J segment 8 bases; nucleotides outside the gene matches: 10. This CDR3 has 14 amino acids. Germline CDR1 SNHLY, CDR2 FYNNEI. This CDR3 reads CASSSGLTSDEQFF. In DNA form, the CDR3 reads TGTGCCAGCAGCTCGGGACTCACTAGCGATGAGCAGTTCTTC.

The CDR3 here is CASSHTSGSSDTQYF. The CDR3 nucleotides read TGTGCCAGCAGTCATACTAGCGGGAGTTCGGATACGCAGTATTTT. V and J are TRBV28 and TRBJ2-3, with TRBD2 identical over 11 bases. Trimming removed 5 bases from V and 6 bases from J; junction bases left unmatched: 7. This CDR3 is 15 amino acids long. CDR1 MDHEN and CDR2 SYDVKM come from the germline V gene.